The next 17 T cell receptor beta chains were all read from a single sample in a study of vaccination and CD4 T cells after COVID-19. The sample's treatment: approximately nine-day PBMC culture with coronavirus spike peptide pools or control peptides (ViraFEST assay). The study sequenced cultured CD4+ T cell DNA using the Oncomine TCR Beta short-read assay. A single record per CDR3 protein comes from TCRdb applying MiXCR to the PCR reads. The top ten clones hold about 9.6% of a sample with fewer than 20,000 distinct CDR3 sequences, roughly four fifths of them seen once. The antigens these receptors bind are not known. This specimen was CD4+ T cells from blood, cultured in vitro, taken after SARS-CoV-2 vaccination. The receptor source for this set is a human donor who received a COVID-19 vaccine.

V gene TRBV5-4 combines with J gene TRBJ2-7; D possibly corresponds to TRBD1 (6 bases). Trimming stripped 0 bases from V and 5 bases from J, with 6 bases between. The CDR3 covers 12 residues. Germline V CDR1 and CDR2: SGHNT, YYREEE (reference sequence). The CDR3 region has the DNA TGTGCCAGCAGCTTGGACAGGGACGAGCAGTACTTC. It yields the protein CASSLDRDEQYF.

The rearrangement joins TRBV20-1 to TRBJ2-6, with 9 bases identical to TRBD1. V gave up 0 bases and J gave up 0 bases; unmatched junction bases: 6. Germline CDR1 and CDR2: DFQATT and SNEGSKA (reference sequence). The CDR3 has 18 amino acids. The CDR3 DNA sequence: TGCAGTGCTAGAGAGACCGGACAGGGGTCCTCTGGGGCCAACGTCCTGACTTTC. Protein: CSARETGQGSSGANVLTF.

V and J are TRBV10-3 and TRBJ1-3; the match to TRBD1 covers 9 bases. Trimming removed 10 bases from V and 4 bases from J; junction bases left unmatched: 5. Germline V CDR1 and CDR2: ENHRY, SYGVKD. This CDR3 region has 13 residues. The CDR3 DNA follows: TGTGCCAACAACAGGGGGCGAGGAAACACCATATATTTT. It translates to CANNRGRGNTIYF.

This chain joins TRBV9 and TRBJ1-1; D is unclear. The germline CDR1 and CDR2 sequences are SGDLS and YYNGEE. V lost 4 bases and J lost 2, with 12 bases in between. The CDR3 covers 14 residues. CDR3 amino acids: CASSPSGGNTEAFF. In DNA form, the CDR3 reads TGTGCCAGCAGCCCATCGGGAGGTAACACTGAAGCTTTCTTT.

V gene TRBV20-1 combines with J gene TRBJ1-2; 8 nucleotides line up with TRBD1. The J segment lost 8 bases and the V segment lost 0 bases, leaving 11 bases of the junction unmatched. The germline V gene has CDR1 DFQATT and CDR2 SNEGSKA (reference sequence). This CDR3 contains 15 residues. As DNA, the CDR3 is TGCAGTGCTAGAGATGAGAGGCAGGGGGCGTGGGGCTACACCTTC. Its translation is CSARDERQGAWGYTF.

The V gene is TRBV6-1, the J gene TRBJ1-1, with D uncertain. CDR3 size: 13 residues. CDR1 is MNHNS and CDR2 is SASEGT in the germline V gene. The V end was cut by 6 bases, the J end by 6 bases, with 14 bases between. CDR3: CASSSTRESEAFF. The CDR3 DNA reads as TGTGCCAGCAGCTCAACCCGGGAGTCTGAAGCTTTCTTT.

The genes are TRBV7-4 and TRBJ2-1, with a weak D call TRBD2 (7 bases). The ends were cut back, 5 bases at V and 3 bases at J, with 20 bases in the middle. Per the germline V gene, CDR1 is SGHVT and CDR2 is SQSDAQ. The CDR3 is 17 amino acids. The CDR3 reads CASSVVGGPSFYNEQFF. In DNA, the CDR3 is TGTGCCAGCAGCGTAGTGGGGGGGCCTTCATTCTACAATGAGCAGTTCTTC.

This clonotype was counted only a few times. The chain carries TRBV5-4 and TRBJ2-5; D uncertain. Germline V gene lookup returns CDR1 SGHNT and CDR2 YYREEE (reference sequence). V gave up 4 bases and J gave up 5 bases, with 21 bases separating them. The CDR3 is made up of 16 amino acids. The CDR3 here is CASSLNVGLEEETQYF. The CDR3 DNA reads TGTGCCAGCAGCCTCAACGTCGGGCTAGAAGAGGAGACCCAGTACTTC. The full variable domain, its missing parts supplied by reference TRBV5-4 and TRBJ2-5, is ETGVTQSPTHLIKTRGQQVTLRCSSQSGHNTVSWYQQALGQGPQFIFQYYREEENGRGNFPPRFSGLQFPNYSSELNVNALELDDSALYLCASSLNVGLEEETQYFGPGTRLLVL.

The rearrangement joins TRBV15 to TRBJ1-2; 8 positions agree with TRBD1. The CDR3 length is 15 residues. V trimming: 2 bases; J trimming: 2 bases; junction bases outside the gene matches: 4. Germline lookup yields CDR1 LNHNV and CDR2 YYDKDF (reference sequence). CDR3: CATSRQRTGNYGYTF. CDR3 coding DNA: TGTGCCACCAGCAGACAGAGGACAGGGAACTATGGCTACACCTTC.

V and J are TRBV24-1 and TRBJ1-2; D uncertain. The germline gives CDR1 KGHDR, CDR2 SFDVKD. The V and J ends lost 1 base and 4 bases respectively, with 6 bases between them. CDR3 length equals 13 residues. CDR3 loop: CATSDLRGYGYTF. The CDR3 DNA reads TGTGCCACCAGTGATTTAAGAGGCTATGGCTACACCTTC.

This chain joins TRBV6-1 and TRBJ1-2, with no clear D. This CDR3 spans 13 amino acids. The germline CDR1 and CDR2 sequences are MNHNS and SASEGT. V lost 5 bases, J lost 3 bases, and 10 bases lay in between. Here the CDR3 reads CASSIRADYGYTF. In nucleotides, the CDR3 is TGTGCCAGCAGTATCCGGGCCGACTATGGCTACACCTTC.

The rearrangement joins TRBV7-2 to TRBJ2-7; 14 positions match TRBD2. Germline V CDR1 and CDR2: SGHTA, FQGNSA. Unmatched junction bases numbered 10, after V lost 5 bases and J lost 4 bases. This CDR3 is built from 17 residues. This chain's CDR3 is CASSRTSGGPRLYEQYF. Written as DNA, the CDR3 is TGTGCCAGCAGCAGGACTAGCGGGGGGCCTCGTCTGTACGAGCAGTACTTC.

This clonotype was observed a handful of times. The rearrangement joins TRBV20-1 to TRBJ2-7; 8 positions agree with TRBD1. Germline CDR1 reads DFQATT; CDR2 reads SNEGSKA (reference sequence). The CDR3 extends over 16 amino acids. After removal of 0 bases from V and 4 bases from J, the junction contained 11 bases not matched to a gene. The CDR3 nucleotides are TGCAGTGCTAGAGACGTATCTCAGGGGGCCGGATACGAGCAGTACTTC. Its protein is CSARDVSQGAGYEQYF.

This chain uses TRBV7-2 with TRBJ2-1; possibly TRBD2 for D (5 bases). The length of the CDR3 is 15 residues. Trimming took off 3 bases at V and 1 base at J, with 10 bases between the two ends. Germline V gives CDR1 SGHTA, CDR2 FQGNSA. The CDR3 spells CASSFEGASYNEQFF. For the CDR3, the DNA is TGTGCCAGCAGCTTTGAGGGCGCATCCTACAATGAGCAGTTCTTC.

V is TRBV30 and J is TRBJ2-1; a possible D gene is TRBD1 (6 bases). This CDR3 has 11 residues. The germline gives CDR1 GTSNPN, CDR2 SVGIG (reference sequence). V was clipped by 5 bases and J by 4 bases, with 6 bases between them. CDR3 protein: CAWGQYNEQFF. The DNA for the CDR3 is TGTGCCTGGGGACAGTACAATGAGCAGTTCTTC.

This chain's CDR3 is CASSWLGGNELTEAFF. Here the CDR3 DNA reads TGTGCCAGCAGCTGGCTCGGGGGGAACGAGTTAACCGAAGCTTTCTTT. The rearrangement uses TRBV7-2 and TRBJ1-1; perhaps TRBD1 as D (5 bases). The length of the CDR3 is 16 residues. Germline CDR1 is SGHTA and CDR2 is FQGNSA. V was clipped by 4 bases and J by 8 bases, with 23 bases between them. Together with reference TRBV7-2 and TRBJ1-1, the CDR3 gives the full variable domain: GAGVSQSPSNKVTEKGKDVELRCDPISGHTALYWYRQSLGQGLEFLIYFQGNSAPDKSGLPSDRFSAERTGGSVSTLTIQRTQQEDSAVYLCASSWLGGNELTEAFFGQGTRLTVV.

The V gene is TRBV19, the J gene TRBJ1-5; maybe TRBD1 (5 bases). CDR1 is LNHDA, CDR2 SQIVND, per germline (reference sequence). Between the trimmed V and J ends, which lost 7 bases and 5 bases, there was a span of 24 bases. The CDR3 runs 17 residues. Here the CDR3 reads CASNPPGFLSGDQPQHF. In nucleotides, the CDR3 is TGTGCCAGTAACCCTCCAGGGTTCCTTAGTGGGGATCAGCCCCAGCATTTT. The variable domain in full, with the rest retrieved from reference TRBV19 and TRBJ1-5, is DGGITQSPKYLFRKEGQNVTLSCEQNLNHDAMYWYRQDPGQGLRLIYYSQIVNDFQKGDIAEGYSVSREKKESFPLTVTSAQKNPTAFYLCASNPPGFLSGDQPQHFGDGTRLSIL.